These 9 T cell receptor beta chains were all obtained from the same sample, sequenced in a study of human T cells and chemical hapten exposure. A single record per CDR3 protein comes from TCRdb applying MiXCR to the RACE reads. The sample has 150,000 to 200,000 distinct CDR3 sequences, roughly 15% seen once; the top ten hold approximately 1.5%. The time point denotes: patch test 1, 2 weeks after DPC sensitization. Treatment defined: therapeutic diphenylcyclopropenone sensitization with weekly scalp DPC. The source material was whole blood, sampled in connection with sensitization to the hapten diphenylcyclopropenone (DPC). These receptors all stem from a woman in her thirties with alopecia areata. Some clones in this sample may be carry-over from other donors' samples.

The chain recombines TRBV11-2 with TRBJ2-3; 13 bases match TRBD2. This CDR3 comprises 16 residues. V gave up 6 bases and J gave up 8 bases; unmatched junction bases: 11. Per the germline V gene, CDR1 is SGHAT and CDR2 is FQNNGV. CDR3 nucleotides: TGTGCCAGCAGAACGGGACTAGCGGGAACGGGGGTTACGCAGTATTTT. Its protein product is CASRTGLAGTGVTQYF.

The rearrangement uses TRBV28 and TRBJ2-1; TRBD2 agrees at 14 bases. CDR1 and CDR2 from the germline V gene are MDHEN and SYDVKM. The CDR3 contains 16 residues. V trimming: 6 bases; J trimming: 8 bases; junction bases outside the gene matches: 9. The CDR3 reads CASSLAGTSGRDEQFF. CDR3 sequence (DNA): TGTGCCAGCAGCCTGGCCGGGACTAGCGGGAGAGATGAGCAGTTCTTC.

Ten or more counts support this clonotype. The chain joins TRBV7-9 to TRBJ1-1; D is unresolved. Germline-derived CDR1 and CDR2 are SEHNR and FQNEAQ (reference sequence). CDR3 length equals 14 residues. V dropped 5 bases and J dropped 3 bases, with 13 bases sitting between them. The CDR3 nucleotides are TGTGCCAGCAGCCCGAACCGGGGAGACACTGAAGCTTTCTTT. Translated: CASSPNRGDTEAFF.

The gene calls are TRBV4-2 and TRBJ2-6; 10 bases are shared with TRBD1. The CDR3 spans 16 residues. Germline CDR1 and CDR2: LGHNA and YNFKEQ. J gave up 4 bases and V 5 bases, and 5 bases lay outside the gene matches. The chain's CDR3 is CASSGQGVSGANVLTF. CDR3 sequence (DNA): TGTGCCAGCAGCGGACAGGGGGTATCAGGGGCCAACGTCCTGACTTTC.

This clonotype has only a few counts. CDR3 coding DNA: TGTGCCAGCAGCCCCGGGAGTACGGCAGATACGCAGTATTTT. The encoded protein is CASSPGSTADTQYF. The chain employs TRBV7-2 and TRBJ2-3, with D maybe TRBD2 (6 bases). This CDR3 contains 14 residues. Trimming removed 5 bases from V and 4 bases from J, with 13 bases in between. CDR1 is SGHTA and CDR2 is FQGNSA in the germline V gene.

The V and J genes are TRBV28 and TRBJ2-5, with D perhaps matching TRBD1 (5 bases). CDR3 length: 16 residues. With 1 base removed from V and 7 bases from J, the gap between germline ends came to 19 bases. Germline-derived CDR1 and CDR2 are MDHEN and SYDVKM. CDR3 sequence: CASSLFPPGAGRTQYF. Written as DNA, the CDR3 is TGTGCCAGCAGTTTATTCCCCCCGGGTGCAGGGCGGACCCAGTACTTC.

The chain uses TRBV5-1 and TRBJ2-1; possible D gene TRBD2, 5 bases. Germline CDR1 and CDR2: SGHRS and YFSETQ. The V gene lost 0 bases and the J gene lost 4 bases, with 11 bases spanning the gap. The CDR3 consists of 15 residues. The CDR3 sequence: CASSLDGRAYNEQFF. CDR3 sequence (DNA): TGCGCCAGCAGCTTGGACGGGCGGGCTTACAATGAGCAGTTCTTC.

This clonotype was seen many times. The chain combines TRBV6-1 with TRBJ2-7; 7 bases match TRBD1. The length of the CDR3 is 12 residues. Germline V gene sequence: CDR1 MNHNS, CDR2 SASEGT. The trim removed 8 bases at V and 3 bases at J, leaving 4 bases unmatched. The CDR3 is CASGDRIYEQYF. As DNA, the CDR3 is TGTGCCAGCGGGGACAGAATCTACGAGCAGTACTTC.

The chain has TRBV5-4 and TRBJ1-1; 7 bases agree with TRBD1. The V gene end was trimmed by 0 bases and the J gene end by 3 bases; junction bases not matched to a gene: 8. CDR3 length equals 16 residues. From germline, CDR1 is SGHNT and CDR2 YYREEE (reference sequence). The CDR3 is CASSLVPTGRDTEAFF. The CDR3 region has the DNA TGTGCCAGCAGCTTGGTCCCGACAGGGAGGGACACTGAAGCTTTCTTT.